The 20 T cell receptor beta chains given below trace back to one sample, sequenced in a study of T cell repertoires in cytomegalovirus infection. Antigen specificity for these receptors is unknown. TCRdb redid the calling of the reads with MiXCR, one entry per CDR3 protein. Of roughly 730,000 distinct CDR3 sequences in the sample, 30% to 40% are singletons; the top ten hold roughly 18%. The input for sequencing was cultured PBMCs, taken from culture after CMV antigen stimulation. These receptors were collected from a human donor in good health (CMV status not recorded). Some clones in this sample may be carry-over from other donors' samples.

The gene calls are TRBV3-1 and TRBJ1-1, with 7 bases matching TRBD1. CDR1 LGHDT and CDR2 YNNKEL come from the germline V gene (reference sequence). Losses at the gene ends were 4 bases for V and 4 bases for J; bases not matched to a gene: 9. The CDR3 has 15 residues. Here the CDR3 DNA reads TGTGCCAGCAGCCGCGCACGGACAGGTGGCACTGAAGCTTTCTTT. This translates into CASSRARTGGTEAFF.

This clonotype was detected a few times. The chain joins TRBV6-6 to TRBJ2-7; 9 nucleotides match TRBD1. The CDR3 extends over 14 amino acids. Germline assignment: CDR1 MNHNY and CDR2 SVGAGI (reference sequence). Losses at the gene ends were 5 bases for V and 5 bases for J; bases not matched to a gene: 7. The chain's CDR3 is CASSNRDRVHEQYF. In DNA form, the CDR3 reads TGTGCCAGCAGTAACCGGGACAGGGTCCACGAGCAGTACTTC.

This clonotype was seen only once. The genes are TRBV6-1 and TRBJ1-3, with D possibly being TRBD1 (5 bases). The length of the CDR3 is 17 residues. With 6 bases removed from V and 4 bases from J, the gap between germline ends came to 22 bases. The germline gives CDR1 MNHNS, CDR2 SASEGT. The CDR3: CASRNRLGAGLGNTIYF. The CDR3 nucleotides read TGTGCCAGCAGGAACAGGTTGGGAGCAGGACTAGGAAACACCATATATTTT.

The chain employs TRBV4-1 and TRBJ2-1; 11 bases align to TRBD2. J gave up 5 bases and V 0 bases, and 6 bases lay outside the gene matches. The CDR3 consists of 17 residues. CDR1 is MGHRA, CDR2 YSYEKL, per germline. Written as DNA, the CDR3 is TGCGCCAGCAGCCAAGAATATAGCGGGGGGGCCAACAATGAGCAGTTCTTC. As protein: CASSQEYSGGANNEQFF.

J is TRBJ2-5 and V is TRBV11-2; perhaps TRBD1 as D (5 bases). This CDR3 has 13 amino acids. Per the germline V gene, CDR1 is SGHAT and CDR2 is FQNNGV. The V and J ends lost 2 bases and 5 bases respectively, with 9 bases between them. For the CDR3, the DNA is TGTGCCAGCAGCTTAATAGGGGTCGAGACCCAGTACTTC. It codes for CASSLIGVETQYF.

The genes are TRBV4-3 and TRBJ1-2, with a possible D match to TRBD1 (5 bases). Germline V gene lookup returns CDR1 LGHNA and CDR2 YSLEER. The CDR3 sequence is 16 residues long. Trimming removed 1 base at V and 6 bases at J, with 18 bases between. CDR3 sequence reads: CASSQGGVLKRDGYTF. CDR3 bases: TGCGCCAGCAGCCAAGGGGGGGTTCTGAAGCGGGATGGCTACACCTTC.

In this sample, this clonotype turned up a few times. The rearrangement links TRBV6-5 to TRBJ2-1; 9 nucleotides match TRBD2. CDR3 size: 14 residues. V lost 2 bases to trimming and J lost 8 bases; unmatched junction nucleotides: 4. Germline assignment: CDR1 MNHEY and CDR2 SVGAGI. The CDR3 DNA sequence: TGTGCCAGCAGTTACATGGGACTAGCAGATGAGCAGTTCTTC. The encoded protein is CASSYMGLADEQFF.

This clonotype showed up just a few times. The chain is built from TRBV6-2 or TRBV6-3 and TRBJ2-7, with D possibly matching TRBD1 (5 bases). Per the germline V gene, CDR1 is MNHEY and CDR2 is SVGEGT. The V end lost 4 bases, the J end lost 1 base, and 11 bases lay between the germline ends. The CDR3 is made up of 14 amino acids. CDR3 bases: TGTGCCAGCAGTTTTGGAGCAGGGTCCTACGAGCAGTACTTC. This gives the protein CASSFGAGSYEQYF.

This clonotype was seen repeatedly, ten times or more. The chain joins TRBV7-6 to TRBJ2-5; 7 bases match TRBD2. The CDR3 is 14 residues long. Per the germline V gene, CDR1 is SGHVS and CDR2 is FNYEAQ. Trimming cost V 5 bases and J 5 bases; bases outside gene matches: 8. This CDR3 reads CASSPAGRRETQYF. The CDR3 coding sequence is TGTGCCAGCAGCCCAGCGGGGCGCAGGGAGACCCAGTACTTC. The variable domain in full, with the rest retrieved from reference TRBV7-6 and TRBJ2-5, is GAGVSQSPRYKVTKRGQDVALRCDPISGHVSLYWYRQALGQGPEFLTYFNYEAQQDKSGLPNDRFSAERPEGSISTLTIQRTEQRDSAMYRCASSPAGRRETQYFGPGTRLLVL.

The chain links TRBV25-1 to TRBJ2-7, with 9 bases identical to TRBD2. V trimming: 6 bases; J trimming: 6 bases; junction bases outside the gene matches: 6. CDR1 MGHDK and CDR2 SYGVNS come from the germline V gene. CDR3 size: 13 residues. CDR3 sequence (DNA): TGTGCCAGCAGGCGGGAGGGCGGAGGCGAGCAGTACTTC. Translation: CASRREGGGEQYF.

J is TRBJ2-1 and V is TRBV20-1; 10 bases fit TRBD1. Germline CDR1 DFQATT, CDR2 SNEGSKA (reference sequence). The length of the CDR3 is 12 residues. DNA for the CDR3: TGCAGCGCCGGGACAGGGGACAATGAGCAGTTCTTC. Translated: CSAGTGDNEQFF.

The rearrangement links TRBV7-2 to TRBJ2-2; D is unclear. The V and J ends lost 5 bases and 2 bases respectively, with 15 bases between them. This CDR3 region has 16 residues. Germline V gene data show CDR1 as SGHTA and CDR2 as FQGNSA. CDR3 DNA: TGTGCCAGCAGCCCTCACCGGACCGCTAACACCGGGGAGCTGTTTTTT. Translated: CASSPHRTANTGELFF. Variable domain in full (rest from reference TRBV7-2 and TRBJ2-2): GAGVSQSPSNKVTEKGKDVELRCDPISGHTALYWYRQSLGQGLEFLIYFQGNSAPDKSGLPSDRFSAERTGGSVSTLTIQRTQQEDSAVYLCASSPHRTANTGELFFGEGSRLTVL.

The V and J genes are TRBV10-3 and TRBJ1-1, with D unresolved. Germline V gene sequence: CDR1 ENHRY, CDR2 SYGVKD. The CDR3 is 15 amino acids. V lost 0 bases and J 3 bases, leaving 11 bases between the germline ends. CDR3 sequence (DNA): TGTGCCATCAGTGAGTCGGTGAGGGCCGACACTGAAGCTTTCTTT. Its translation is CAISESVRADTEAFF.

This clonotype appeared many times. The V gene is TRBV7-2, the J gene TRBJ1-6; TRBD1 matches 10 bases. The V and J ends lost 5 bases and 8 bases, in that order; junction bases with no gene match: 9. Germline assignment: CDR1 SGHTA and CDR2 FQGNSA. The CDR3 loop spans 16 amino acids. DNA of the CDR3: TGTGCCAGCAGCCCCATGGGACAGGGGTCGTATTCACCCCTCCACTTT. This gives the protein CASSPMGQGSYSPLHF.

The V gene is TRBV11-2, the J gene TRBJ1-2; the D is unclear. The CDR3 sequence is 13 residues long. Germline loops: CDR1 SGHAT, CDR2 FQNNGV. Between the trimmed V and J ends, which lost 4 bases and 4 bases, there was a span of 10 bases. The CDR3 sequence is CASSSTGSYGYTF. In nucleotides, the CDR3 is TGTGCCAGCAGCTCCACCGGGTCCTATGGCTACACCTTC. Using reference TRBV11-2 and TRBJ1-2 for the parts outside the CDR3, the full variable domain is EAGVAQSPRYKIIEKRQSVAFWCNPISGHATLYWYQQILGQGPKLLIQFQNNGVVDDSQLPKDRFSAERLKGVDSTLKIQPAKLEDSAVYLCASSSTGSYGYTFGSGTRLTVV.

This clonotype was seen more than once but under ten times. The CDR3 is CASSLLLSAIDTQYF. The CDR3 DNA reads TGTGCCAGCAGTTTACTTCTAAGCGCTATAGATACGCAGTATTTT. J is TRBJ2-3 and V is TRBV12-3 or TRBV12-4, with D uncertain. Deletions cut 2 bases from V and 5 bases from J, with 14 bases between. This CDR3 region has 15 residues.

This clonotype was observed a handful of times. The rearrangement joins TRBV7-2 to TRBJ2-5; D uncertain. Trimming shortened V by 6 bases and J by 7 bases, and 9 bases separated the two germline ends. Germline CDR1 and CDR2: SGHTA and FQGNSA. CDR3 length: 11 residues. The chain's CDR3 is CASRARGTQYF. CDR3 sequence (DNA): TGTGCCAGCAGAGCCAGAGGGACCCAGTACTTC.

This rearrangement joins TRBV7-9 to TRBJ2-3; D may be TRBD2 (6 bases). Germline-derived CDR1 and CDR2 are SEHNR and FQNEAQ (reference sequence). V lost 1 base and J 2 bases, leaving 10 bases between the germline ends. The CDR3 runs to 15 residues. The CDR3 DNA follows: TGTGCCAGCAGCTTAGTCTCGGGAGTCACAGATACGCAGTATTTT. This encodes CASSLVSGVTDTQYF.

This CDR3 reads CASSQWQVATGELFF. In DNA form, the CDR3 reads TGCGCCAGCAGCCAATGGCAGGTCGCCACCGGGGAGCTGTTTTTT. V and J are TRBV4-1 and TRBJ2-2; no firm D call. V gave up 2 bases and J gave up 4 bases, with 11 bases separating them. Germline CDR1 reads MGHRA; CDR2 reads YSYEKL. The CDR3 totals 15 residues.

The chain has TRBV10-3 and TRBJ2-1, with D perhaps matching TRBD2 (6 bases). In germline, CDR1 is ENHRY, CDR2 SYGVKD. This CDR3 contains 14 residues. The V end was cut by 10 bases, the J end by 1 base, with 14 bases between. CDR3: CATLRGKSYNEQFF. CDR3 sequence (DNA): TGTGCCACCCTACGGGGGAAGTCCTACAATGAGCAGTTCTTC.